The 32 T cell receptor beta chains in this list originate from one sample, sequenced in a study of T cells in women clearing cervical HPV infection (dated by TCRdb to the late 2010s). The library was made by the immunoSEQ multiplex PCR assay. TCRdb retrieved this table from immuneACCESS and kept in-frame rearrangements only. Not all clones are present; in checked studies, unresolved V genes account for under half, and no reason is known for the remainder. This sample's table carries over 30,000 clones. The ten largest clones represent around 1.7% of the sample. The sequenced sample was blood buffy coat. Receptor source: a woman between 18 and 69 years old with a cervical HPV16 infection that either progressed to CIN3+ or cleared (not recorded which).

Details on this clone: The read ends 3 residues early relative to the CDR3; the germline J gene fills the gap. V is TRBV19 and J is TRBJ2-5; TRBD1 agrees at 8 bases. The CDR3 is 14 residues long. The germline gives CDR1 LNHDA, CDR2 SQIVND (reference sequence). V was pared by 3 bases and J by 2 bases, with 2 bases of the junction left unmatched. Incomplete CDR3 DNA: TGTGCCAGTAGTATTGGGACAGGACAAGAGACC. It codes for CASSIGTGQET. The CDR3 in its entirety is CASSIGTGQETQYF.

In regard to this clone: The read gets to within 3 residues of the CDR3 end, and the germline J gene fills in the rest. The V and J genes are TRBV20-1 and TRBJ2-3, with D possibly being TRBD1 (7 bases). Germline CDR1 and CDR2: DFQATT and SNEGSKA (reference sequence). V was cut by 4 bases and J by 0 bases, with 23 bases left in between. The CDR3 totals 18 residues. This chain's CDR3 is CSAKPSHPTGRSTDTQYF. Partial CDR3 DNA: TGCAGTGCTAAGCCGTCCCACCCGACAGGGAGGAGCACAGATACG.

CDR3 sequence: CAISESVSGNYGYTF. CDR3 DNA (partial): TGTGCCATCAGTGAGTCCGTTTCGGGGAACTATGGC. The chain is built from TRBV10-3 and TRBJ1-2; D remains ambiguous. The missing CDR3 end, 3 residues past where the read stops, is filled in from the germline J gene. Germline-derived CDR1 and CDR2 are ENHRY and SYGVKD. Deletions cut 0 bases from V and 2 bases from J, with 10 bases between. The CDR3 contains 15 residues.

CDR3 amino acids: CASSLDFTDTQYF. Incomplete CDR3 DNA: TGCGCCAGCAGCTTGGACTTCACAGATACG. The V and J genes are TRBV5-1 and TRBJ2-3, with D hard to call. The read terminates 3 residues ahead of where the CDR3 ends, so the germline J gene completes it. This CDR3 spans 13 amino acids. The V end was cut by 0 bases, the J end by 2 bases, with 4 bases between. CDR1 is SGHRS, CDR2 YFSETQ, per germline.

A remark on this clone: The CDR3 end falls 3 residues outside the read, so it is completed with the germline J gene. The V gene is TRBV4-1, the J gene TRBJ2-7, with a weak D call TRBD1 (5 bases). Per germline, CDR1 MGHRA and CDR2 YSYEKL. With 1 base removed from V and 6 bases from J, the gap between germline ends came to 16 bases. The CDR3 is 15 residues long. This chain's CDR3 is CASSQGRGPLSEQYF. CDR3 DNA (partial): TGCGCCAGCAGCCAAGGAAGGGGTCCCCTCTCCGAG.

About this clone itself: Coverage ceases 3 residues before the CDR3 finishes, and the germline J gene fills in the end. The chain couples TRBV9 to TRBJ2-2, with a possible D match to TRBD2 (5 bases). Trimming removed 3 bases from V and 4 bases from J, with 19 bases in between. CDR1 is SGDLS, CDR2 YYNGEE, per germline. The CDR3 sequence is 17 residues long. The CDR3 is CASSGFPGSMTTGELFF. CDR3 bases read: TGTGCCAGCAGCGGATTCCCGGGGAGTATGACCACCGGGGAG. Looking up the rest from reference TRBV9 and TRBJ2-2 gives the full variable domain: DSGVTQTPKHLITATGQRVTLRCSPRSGDLSVYWYQQSLDQGLQFLIQYYNGEERAKGNILERFSAQQFPDLHSELNLSSLELGDSALYFCASSGFPGSMTTGELFFGEGSRLTVL.

Remarks on this clone: The read stops 3 residues short of the end of the CDR3; the missing end is completed from the germline J gene. The chain combines TRBV5-4 with TRBJ2-5; D is possibly TRBD2 (5 bases). V gave up 1 base and J gave up 1 base, with 11 bases separating them. This CDR3 is built from 15 residues. CDR1 is SGHNT and CDR2 is YYREEE in the germline V gene (reference sequence). CDR3 DNA, as far as it was read: TGTGCCAGCAGCTTGCTCGGGGAGCCCCAAGAGACC. The encoded protein is CASSLLGEPQET. The CDR3 reads in full as CASSLLGEPQETQYF.

To note about this clone: The read halts 3 residues ahead of the CDR3 end, with the missing end drawn from the germline J gene. This chain joins TRBV28 and TRBJ1-5; 8 bases fit TRBD1. CDR1 and CDR2 from the germline V gene are MDHEN and SYDVKM. V shed 1 base and J 5 bases; nucleotides not matched to a gene: 7. The length of the CDR3 is 16 residues. CDR3 DNA (partial): TGTGCCAGCAGTTTATCCCAGGGGGCGTATGATCAGCCC. It yields the protein CASSLSQGAYDQP. The full-length CDR3 reads as CASSLSQGAYDQPQHF.

To note about this clone: The CDR3 end is not reached by the read, which stops 3 residues before it; the germline J gene fills it in. The chain couples TRBV4-1 to TRBJ2-3, with unresolved D. Trimming took off 1 base at V and 2 bases at J, with 13 bases between the two ends. The CDR3 is 16 residues long. The germline CDR1 and CDR2 sequences are MGHRA and YSYEKL. The CDR3 is CASSQVDLGFTDTQYF. Partial CDR3 DNA: TGCGCCAGCAGCCAAGTTGACCTCGGGTTCACAGATACG.

On this clone: The missing CDR3 end, 3 residues past where the read stops, is filled in from the germline J gene. The V gene is TRBV7-9, the J gene TRBJ2-5; no clear D gene. The CDR3 contains 11 residues. The germline gives CDR1 SEHNR, CDR2 FQNEAQ (reference sequence). V lost 8 bases to trimming and J lost 5 bases, with 9 bases between them. CDR3 loop: CASRAFETQYF. The covered CDR3 bases are TGTGCCAGCCGAGCGTTTGAGACC.

About this clone: The CDR3 end lies 3 residues beyond the end of the read and is filled in from the germline J gene. The V call is TRBV5-6, the J call TRBJ2-3; tentative D call: TRBD2 (7 bases). This CDR3 has 14 residues. Per germline, CDR1 SGHDT and CDR2 YYEEEE. The CDR3 region is CASSLSTGRETQYF. The sequenced part of the CDR3 DNA is TGTGCCAGCAGCTTGTCCACAGGGAGGGAGACG. The full variable domain, rest sourced from reference TRBV5-6 and TRBJ2-3, is DAGVTQSPTHLIKTRGQQVTLRCSPKSGHDTVSWYQQALGQGPQFIFQYYEEEERQRGNFPDRFSGHQFPNYSSELNVNALLLGDSALYLCASSLSTGRETQYFGPGTRLTVL.

Notes on this clone: The read is 3 residues too short to cover the CDR3 end, so that end is filled in from the germline J gene. The genes are TRBV10-3 and TRBJ1-1; tentatively, D is TRBD1 (5 bases). The V end was cut by 6 bases, the J end by 1 base, with 6 bases between. The CDR3 is 12 residues long. Germline V gene sequence: CDR1 ENHRY, CDR2 SYGVKD. CDR3 DNA (partial): TGTGCCATCAGGACAGAGAACACTGAA. Protein product: CAIRTENTE. The CDR3 in full is CAIRTENTEAFF.

Concerning this clone itself: The CDR3 end falls 3 residues outside the read, so it is completed with the germline J gene. The chain employs TRBV20-1 and TRBJ1-1; D is possibly TRBD1 (6 bases). The CDR3 is 16 amino acids. Trimming left V 2 bases short and J 7 bases short, with 23 bases between. The V gene's germline CDR1 is DFQATT and CDR2 SNEGSKA (reference sequence). CDR3 bases read: TGCAGTGCTAGACCTTTGCCGGGACAATTTTATAGTGAA. Amino acid sequence: CSARPLPGQFYSE. The entire CDR3 protein is CSARPLPGQFYSEAFF.

With regard to this clone: Coverage ceases 3 residues before the CDR3 finishes, and the germline J gene fills in the end. The chain uses TRBV2 and TRBJ2-5; weak D call: TRBD1 (6 bases). The germline V gene has CDR1 SNHLY and CDR2 FYNNEI. The CDR3 length is 15 residues. With 5 bases removed from V and 2 bases from J, the gap between germline ends came to 15 bases. The sequenced CDR3 bases are TGTGCCAGCAGTAAACAGGGAAGGAAGCAAGAGACC. Protein product: CASSKQGRKQET. The entire CDR3 protein is CASSKQGRKQETQYF.

Note on this clone: The read ends 3 residues before the CDR3 terminus; that terminus is restored from the germline J gene. The chain couples TRBV6-2 or TRBV6-3 to TRBJ2-4; 7 bases are a match to TRBD1. CDR1 and CDR2 (germline): MNHEY, SVGEGT. This CDR3 region has 15 residues. CDR3 DNA (partial): TGTGCCAGCAGTTCAGCGGACAGGTCTATGGAGCCT. It specifies CASSSADRSMEP. The full CDR3 protein reads CASSSADRSMEPQYF.

With regard to this clone: The read halts 3 residues ahead of the CDR3 end, with the missing end drawn from the germline J gene. The rearrangement joins TRBV7-9 to TRBJ2-3; tentatively, D is TRBD1 (6 bases). The CDR3 covers 15 residues. Germline loops: CDR1 SEHNR, CDR2 FQNEAQ (reference sequence). The sequenced part of the CDR3 DNA is TGTGCCAGCAGCTCGCTCGGGACAAAAGATCAGCCG. It specifies CASSSLGTKDQP. The entire CDR3 protein is CASSSLGTKDQPQYF.

Comment on this clone: The CDR3 extends 3 residues past the end of the read, so its final part is completed from the germline J gene. The chain carries TRBV12-3 or TRBV12-4 and TRBJ2-2; weak D call: TRBD1 (6 bases). Trimming took off 7 bases at V and 6 bases at J, with 21 bases between the two ends. This CDR3 contains 16 residues. The DNA read from the CDR3 is TGTGCCAGCACCTTAACAGGGCTCCCACCCCCCGGGGAG. This gives the protein CASTLTGLPPPGE. The full CDR3 protein is CASTLTGLPPPGELFF.

As concerns this clone: The read halts 3 residues ahead of the CDR3 end, with the missing end drawn from the germline J gene. The chain uses TRBV2 and TRBJ1-1; D is unclear. CDR3 length: 15 amino acids. Germline CDR1 reads SNHLY; CDR2 reads FYNNEI. V gave up 0 bases and J gave up 1 base, with 9 bases separating them. The part of the CDR3 DNA that was read is TGTGCCAGCAGTGAAGCGCGCACTACGAACACTGAA. Translating it yields CASSEARTTNTE. The whole CDR3 region reads CASSEARTTNTEAFF. The variable domain in full, with the rest retrieved from reference TRBV2 and TRBJ1-1, is EPEVTQTPSHQVTQMGQEVILRCVPISNHLYFYWYRQILGQKVEFLVSFYNNEISEKSEIFDDQFSVERPDGSNFTLKIRSTKLEDSAMYFCASSEARTTNTEAFFGQGTRLTVV.

Comment on this clone: Sequencing ends 3 residues short of the CDR3 end; the germline J gene provides the rest. The chain combines TRBV2 with TRBJ1-1, with a possible D match to TRBD1 (6 bases). Germline CDR1 is SNHLY and CDR2 is FYNNEI. The CDR3 contains 11 residues. CDR3 loop: CASSRQAQAFF. The covered CDR3 bases are TGTGCCAGCAGTAGACAGGCCCAA.

As concerns this clone: The read terminates 3 residues ahead of where the CDR3 ends, so the germline J gene completes it. The chain carries TRBV19 and TRBJ2-3; perhaps TRBD1 as D (7 bases). V gave up 3 bases and J gave up 1 base, with 11 bases separating them. Germline CDR1 and CDR2: LNHDA and SQIVND (reference sequence). The CDR3 runs to 15 residues. The DNA read from the CDR3 is TGTGCCAGTAGTATGGAGGGGGCAGGCACAGATACG. Protein product: CASSMEGAGTDT. The full CDR3 is CASSMEGAGTDTQYF. The whole variable domain, filled in from reference TRBV19 and TRBJ2-3, reads DGGITQSPKYLFRKEGQNVTLSCEQNLNHDAMYWYRQDPGQGLRLIYYSQIVNDFQKGDIAEGYSVSREKKESFPLTVTSAQKNPTAFYLCASSMEGAGTDTQYFGPGTRLTVL.

Points on this clone: The sequence runs out 3 residues before the end of the CDR3; the remainder is reconstructed from the germline J gene. This chain joins TRBV19 and TRBJ1-2, with D perhaps matching TRBD1 (5 bases). CDR3 length: 13 amino acids. Per germline, CDR1 LNHDA and CDR2 SQIVND (reference sequence). CDR3 bases read: TGTGCCAGTAGTACCGGGGACTCCTACGAC. The encoded protein is CASSTGDSYD. The entire CDR3 is CASSTGDSYDYTF.

Regarding this clone: The junction does not match germline at one end; this may be a read error. The read stops 3 residues short of the end of the CDR3; the missing end is completed from the germline J gene. The gene calls are TRBV20-1 and TRBJ1-2, with D tentatively TRBD1 (6 bases). CDR3 size: 14 residues. Germline V CDR1 and CDR2: DFQATT, SNEGSKA (reference sequence). The part of the CDR3 DNA that was read is TGCAGTGTAAAGAACCAGGGGAGTAACCATGGC. This codes for CSVKNQGSNHG. The full CDR3 reads CSVKNQGSNHGYTF.

About this clone: Coverage ceases 3 residues before the CDR3 finishes, and the germline J gene fills in the end. The rearrangement joins TRBV5-4 to TRBJ2-7; D may be TRBD1 (6 bases). This CDR3 comprises 13 residues. Looked up from germline, CDR1 is SGHNT and CDR2 is YYREEE (reference sequence). Trimming took 0 bases from V and 5 from J, leaving 9 bases between them. CDR3 protein: CASSLVGGNEQYF. CDR3 DNA (partial): TGTGCCAGCAGCTTGGTTGGGGGCAACGAG.

On this clone itself: The read halts 3 residues ahead of the CDR3 end, with the missing end drawn from the germline J gene. The J gene is TRBJ1-6, the V gene TRBV2, with D tentatively TRBD1 (5 bases). CDR1 is SNHLY and CDR2 is FYNNEI in the germline V gene. The CDR3 sequence is 15 residues long. The V and J ends lost 8 bases and 4 bases respectively, with 15 bases between them. The CDR3 here is CASSLGTSYNSPLHF. The covered CDR3 bases are TGTGCCAGCTCCCTCGGGACTTCTTATAATTCACCC. Variable domain in full (rest from reference TRBV2 and TRBJ1-6): EPEVTQTPSHQVTQMGQEVILRCVPISNHLYFYWYRQILGQKVEFLVSFYNNEISEKSEIFDDQFSVERPDGSNFTLKIRSTKLEDSAMYFCASSLGTSYNSPLHFGNGTRLTVT.

In regard to this clone: Germline is not matched at one junction end, which may reflect a read error. The read ends 3 residues before the CDR3 terminus; that terminus is restored from the germline J gene. This chain uses TRBV7-9 with TRBJ2-5, with D perhaps matching TRBD2 (7 bases). Germline assignment: CDR1 SEHNR and CDR2 FQNEAQ (reference sequence). The CDR3 runs to 15 residues. Incomplete CDR3 DNA: TGTGCCAGCAGCTTAGGTGGGGGGGCCCAAGATACC. Translating gives CASSLGGGAQDT. From start to end, the CDR3 is CASSLGGGAQDTQYF.

A note on this clone: Read data end 3 residues before the CDR3 end; the end is taken from the germline J gene. The chain has TRBV5-4 and TRBJ2-7; D may be TRBD1 (5 bases). Trimming took off 0 bases at V and 0 bases at J, with 10 bases between the two ends. The CDR3 is made up of 15 amino acids. Germline values: CDR1 SGHNT, CDR2 YYREEE (reference sequence). The sequenced part of the CDR3 DNA is TGTGCCAGCAGCTTGGGTCAGGGCCGCTCCTACGAG. It codes for CASSLGQGRSYE. In full, the CDR3 is CASSLGQGRSYEQYF.

Regarding this clone: The read terminates 3 residues before the CDR3 end, so the remaining end is supplied by the germline J gene. The V call is TRBV5-6, the J call TRBJ2-7, with 7 bases fitting TRBD1. This CDR3 contains 14 residues. V shed 2 bases and J 1 base; nucleotides not matched to a gene: 3. The germline gives CDR1 SGHDT, CDR2 YYEEEE. CDR3 in amino acids: CASSLGTVSYEQYF. The CDR3 DNA, read in part, is TGTGCCAGCAGCTTAGGGACAGTGTCCTACGAG.

For this clone: Read sequence stops 3 residues before the CDR3 end, and the germline J gene provides the missing end. The chain has TRBV20-1 and TRBJ2-3, with 10 positions matching TRBD2. In germline, CDR1 is DFQATT, CDR2 SNEGSKA (reference sequence). This CDR3 region has 22 residues. V shed 3 bases, J shed 1 base, and the junction held 25 bases outside the gene matches. Partial CDR3 DNA: TGCAGTGCTAGGATGGGTAGAGGACCGGGACTAGCGCCGGCGAGGGGCACAGATACG. This encodes CSARMGRGPGLAPARGTDT. The complete CDR3 sequence is CSARMGRGPGLAPARGTDTQYF.

For this clone: The read ends 3 residues shy of where the CDR3 ends; the end is completed using the germline J gene. The V and J genes are TRBV11-3 and TRBJ1-1, with D perhaps TRBD1 (5 bases). This CDR3 contains 13 residues. Germline V lookup: CDR1 SGHNT, CDR2 YENEEA. V was cut by 1 base and J by 3 bases, with 6 bases left in between. The CDR3 loop reads CASSLGGDTEAFF. CDR3 DNA, as far as it was read: TGTGCCAGCAGCTTAGGAGGGGACACTGAA.

In regard to this clone: The missing CDR3 end, 3 residues past where the read stops, is filled in from the germline J gene. The chain carries TRBV2 and TRBJ2-5; 8 positions match TRBD1. J lost 1 base, V lost 5 bases, and 3 bases had no gene match. The CDR3 sequence is 14 residues long. Germline CDR1 and CDR2: SNHLY and FYNNEI. CDR3 protein: CASSRQGLQETQYF. CDR3 bases read: TGTGCCAGCAGTCGACAGGGGCTCCAAGAGACC.

About this clone: The CDR3 end is not reached by the read, which stops 3 residues before it; the germline J gene fills it in. V is TRBV10-3 and J is TRBJ2-3; 15 positions match TRBD2. The germline gives CDR1 ENHRY, CDR2 SYGVKD. CDR3 length equals 13 residues. The CDR3 bases that were read are TGTGCCAGCGGACTAGCGGGAGGGGAGACG. Its protein is CASGLAGGET. The whole CDR3 sequence reads CASGLAGGETQYF.

The CDR3 DNA, read in part, is TGTGCCAGCAGCTTAGGAGGGGGAACCACCGGGGAG. Translating gives CASSLGGGTTGE. The entire CDR3 protein is CASSLGGGTTGELFF. The chain employs TRBV11-2 and TRBJ2-2; tentative D call: TRBD1 (6 bases). The CDR3 end lies 3 residues beyond the end of the read and is filled in from the germline J gene. Per germline, CDR1 SGHAT and CDR2 FQNNGV. This CDR3 comprises 15 residues. With 1 base removed from V and 4 bases from J, the gap between germline ends came to 10 bases.